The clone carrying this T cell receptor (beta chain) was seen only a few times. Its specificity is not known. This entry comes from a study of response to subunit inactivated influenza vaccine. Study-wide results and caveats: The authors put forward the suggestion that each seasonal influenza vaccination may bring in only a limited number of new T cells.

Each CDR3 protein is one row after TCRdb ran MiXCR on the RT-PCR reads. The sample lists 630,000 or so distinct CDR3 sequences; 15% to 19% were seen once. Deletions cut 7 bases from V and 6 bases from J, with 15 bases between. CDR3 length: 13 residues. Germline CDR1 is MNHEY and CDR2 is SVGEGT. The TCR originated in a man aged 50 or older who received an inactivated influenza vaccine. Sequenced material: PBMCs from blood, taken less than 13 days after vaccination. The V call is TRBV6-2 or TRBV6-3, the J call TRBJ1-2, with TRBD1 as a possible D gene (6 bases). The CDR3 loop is CASTKQGRNGYTF. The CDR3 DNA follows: TGTGCCAGCACCAAACAGGGCAGGAATGGCTACACCTTC.